Listed below are T cell receptor beta chains from one sample, sequenced in a study of breast tumors, draining lymph nodes, adjacent tissues. TCRdb passed the multiplex PCR reads through MiXCR, listing each CDR3 protein once. Of some 130,000 distinct CDR3 sequences listed, about 20% are singletons. The sample consisted of axillary lymph node tissue. The source is a female donor with breast cancer. Some clones in this sample may be carry-over from other donors' samples. Both conserved end residues are part of each CDR3. D genes are given only for firm matches. The size entry is marked missing in some rows and otherwise reads once, few, many or a size class.

TRBV5-1	many	TRBJ1-5	NA	CASSLSGQGGQPQHF	TGCGCCAGCAGCTTGTCGGGGCAGGGTGGTCAGCCCCAGCATTTT
TRBV5-5	many	TRBJ1-5	NA	CASSLGYGGAGQPQHF	TGTGCCAGCAGCTTGGGTTATGGGGGTGCGGGTCAGCCCCAGCATTTT
TRBV30	many	TRBJ1-6	TRBD1	CAWSVGQGYNSPLHF	TGTGCCTGGAGCGTCGGACAGGGTTATAATTCACCCCTCCACTTT
TRBV7-3	many	TRBJ2-5	TRBD1	CASSLDREETQYF	TGTGCCAGCAGCTTAGACAGGGAAGAGACCCAGTACTTC
TRBV5-1	many	TRBJ1-2	NA	CASSLDTGYTF	TGCGCCAGCAGCTTGGATACGGGCTACACCTTC
TRBV12-3/TRBV12-4	many	TRBJ2-5	TRBD2	CASSWGLAGGRETQYF	TGTGCCAGCAGTTGGGGACTAGCGGGGGGGCGAGAGACCCAGTACTTC
TRBV10-2	many	TRBJ2-7	TRBD2	CASSPLAGISSYEQYF	TGCGCCAGCAGTCCACTAGCGGGGATTAGCTCCTACGAGCAGTACTTC
TRBV19	many	TRBJ1-2	NA	CASSIDFTAVYGYTF	TGTGCCAGTAGTATAGATTTCACAGCCGTATATGGCTACACCTTC
TRBV30	many	TRBJ2-1	TRBD2	CAWSSAGRFYNEQFF	TGTGCCTGGAGTTCAGCGGGGCGGTTCTACAATGAGCAGTTCTTC
TRBV28	NA	TRBJ1-2	TRBD1	CASSLTGQEGYGYTF	TGTGCCAGCAGTCTAACTGGACAGGAGGGCTATGGCTACACCTTC
TRBV28	many	TRBJ1-2	NA	CASSRSARAYGYTF	TGTGCCAGCAGCCGGAGTGCTCGGGCCTATGGCTACACCTTC
TRBV20-1	many	TRBJ2-1	NA	CSAPGLYESYNEQFF	TGCAGTGCCCCGGGACTGTACGAATCCTACAATGAGCAGTTCTTC
TRBV28	NA	TRBJ2-3	NA	CASTASPGGSTDTQYF	TGTGCCAGCACCGCTTCCCCTGGCGGCAGCACAGATACGCAGTATTTT
TRBV28	NA	TRBJ1-2	TRBD1	CASRSTGTGDGYAF	TGTGCCAGCAGATCCACCGGGACAGGGGATGGCTACGCCTTC
TRBV3-1	NA	TRBJ2-3	NA	CASGQWQGTTDTQYF	TGTGCCAGCGGCCAGTGGCAGGGCACCACAGATACGCAGTATTTT
TRBV7-9	many	TRBJ2-3	TRBD1	CASSPPGGRGPDTQYF	TGTGCCAGCAGCCCTCCCGGGGGCAGGGGGCCTGATACGCAGTATTTT
TRBV7-2	many	TRBJ1-6	TRBD1	CASSKRSGQGSPLHF	TGTGCCAGCAGTAAAAGAAGCGGACAGGGTTCACCCCTCCACTTT
TRBV20-1	NA	TRBJ2-2	NA	CSARGLKDTSFEHRGAVF	TGCAGTGCTAGAGGCCTCAAGGATACGTCGTTTGAACACCGGGGAGCTGTTTTT
TRBV6-6	many	TRBJ1-4	TRBD1	CASSKQGAFYKLFF	TGTGCCAGCAGTAAACAGGGGGCCTTTTATAAACTGTTTTTT
TRBV7-2	many	TRBJ1-2	NA	CASNPGGLYGYTF	TGTGCCAGCAACCCCGGAGGCCTCTATGGCTACACCTTC
TRBV10-2	NA	TRBJ2-5	NA	CASSDGLDRETQYF	TGCGCCAGCAGTGACGGACTCGATAGGGAGACCCAGTACTTC
TRBV14	many	TRBJ2-1	NA	CASSQDFSRGYNEQFF	TGTGCCAGCAGCCAAGATTTTTCTCGCGGATACAATGAGCAGTTCTTC
TRBV6-1	many	TRBJ2-7	NA	CASRVAAVMSSYEQYF	TGTGCCAGCCGCGTCGCGGCGGTTATGAGCTCCTACGAGCAGTACTTC
TRBV7-7	many	TRBJ2-7	TRBD2	CASSLSLSGGEQYF	TGTGCTAGCAGCTTATCGTTGAGCGGGGGCGAGCAGTACTTC
TRBV4-1	NA	TRBJ2-3	TRBD2	CASSQEMRDLAGATDTQYF	TGCGCCAGCAGCCAGGAGATGCGAGATCTAGCGGGGGCCACAGATACGCAGTATTTT
TRBV25-1	many	TRBJ2-7	TRBD1	CASSESVGQGLVEQYF	TGTGCCAGCAGTGAATCGGTAGGACAGGGTTTAGTCGAGCAGTACTTC
TRBV27	NA	TRBJ2-5	TRBD1	CASSQRNGQVETQYF	TGTGCCAGCAGTCAAAGAAATGGACAGGTGGAGACCCAGTACTTC
TRBV28	many	TRBJ2-7	NA	CASSLQAYEQYF	TGTGCCAGCAGCCTGCAAGCCTACGAGCAGTACTTC
TRBV7-3	many	TRBJ2-1	TRBD2	CASSSQGLAGIYEQFF	TGTGCCAGCAGCTCCCAGGGACTAGCGGGAATCTATGAGCAGTTCTTC
TRBV5-1	NA	TRBJ2-5	NA	CASSRTGGMETQYF	TGCGCCAGCAGCCGGACTGGCGGTATGGAGACCCAGTACTTC
TRBV7-9	many	TRBJ2-1	TRBD2	CASRLDSRPSGETF	TGTGCCAGCAGACTGGACTCCCGCCCTAGCGGGGAGACCTTC
TRBV7-2	many	TRBJ2-7	NA	CASSRDGSYEQYF	TGTGCCAGCAGCCGCGACGGATCCTACGAGCAGTACTTC
TRBV18	NA	TRBJ2-3	TRBD2	CASSSNGRGGTDTQYF	TGTGCCAGCTCATCGAACGGGCGGGGGGGCACAGATACGCAGTATTTT
TRBV6-4	many	TRBJ2-3	NA	CASSDEGGADTQYF	TGTGCCAGCAGTGACGAGGGCGGGGCAGATACGCAGTATTTT
TRBV12-3/TRBV12-4	many	TRBJ2-7	TRBD2	CASSLLAGRVEQYF	TGTGCCAGCAGTTTACTAGCGGGTAGGGTCGAGCAGTACTTC
TRBV28	many	TRBJ2-6	NA	CATYLTGANVLTF	TGTGCCACTTATTTAACTGGGGCCAACGTCCTGACTTTC
TRBV7-6	many	TRBJ2-1	TRBD2	CASSPPRGGAGWFF	TGTGCCAGCAGCCCCCCTCGCGGGGGGGCGGGTTGGTTCTTC
TRBV11-2	many	TRBJ1-6	NA	CASSLDFVSNSPLHF	TGTGCCAGCAGCTTAGATTTTGTCAGTAATTCACCCCTCCACTTT
TRBV11-1	many	TRBJ1-2	NA	CASSPVEGPTYGYTF	TGTGCCAGCAGCCCGGTGGAGGGCCCCACCTATGGCTACACCTTC
TRBV10-2	few	TRBJ2-4	TRBD2	CASGIAGGKNIQYF	TGCGCCAGCGGTATAGCGGGGGGGAAAAACATTCAGTACTTC
TRBV20-1	many	TRBJ1-5	NA	CSTNKKGGANQPQHF	TGCAGTACCAACAAGAAGGGGGGGGCTAATCAGCCCCAGCATTTT
TRBV5-1	many	TRBJ2-7	TRBD2	CASSLTRLAANYEQYF	TGCGCCAGCAGCCTAACAAGACTAGCGGCAAACTACGAGCAGTACTTC
TRBV20-1	many	TRBJ2-6	NA	CSASGGELYSGANVLTF	TGCAGTGCTAGTGGTGGGGAATTGTACTCTGGGGCCAACGTCCTGACTTTC
TRBV11-2	many	TRBJ2-7	NA	CASSLEVRGEQYF	TGTGCCAGCAGCTTAGAGGTACGGGGTGAGCAGTACTTC
TRBV6-5	many	TRBJ1-5	NA	CASRLDQGDQPQHF	TGTGCCAGCAGACTTGACCAGGGAGATCAGCCCCAGCATTTT
TRBV5-4	many	TRBJ2-5	TRBD2	CASSSSEAGGPAKTQYF	TGTGCCAGCAGCTCCTCTGAAGCGGGAGGGCCGGCAAAGACCCAGTACTTC
TRBV10-3	medium-sized	TRBJ1-6	TRBD1	CAIGTGENSPLHF	TGTGCCATAGGGACAGGGGAAAATTCACCCCTCCACTTT
TRBV7-2	many	TRBJ1-5	TRBD1	CASSLGQGSNQPQHF	TGCGCCAGCAGCTTGGGACAGGGTAGCAATCAGCCCCAGCATTTT
TRBV29-1	many	TRBJ2-1	TRBD2	CSVLTSGGPNEQFF	TGCAGCGTTCTAACTAGCGGGGGGCCCAATGAGCAGTTCTTC
TRBV2	many	TRBJ1-4	TRBD1	CASIRERTGDGEKLFF	TGTGCCAGCATACGAGAAAGGACAGGGGACGGTGAAAAACTGTTTTTT
TRBV20-1	many	TRBJ2-5	TRBD1	CSAGGQQLYF	TGCAGTGCTGGGGGACAGCAATTGTACTTC
TRBV18	many	TRBJ2-5	TRBD1	CASSPGTGREETQYF	TGTGCCAGCTCTCCCGGGACAGGGAGGGAGGAGACCCAGTACTTC
TRBV19	many	TRBJ1-4	NA	CASSPRHTNEKLFF	TGTGCCAGTAGTCCGAGGCATACTAATGAAAAACTGTTTTTT
TRBV2	many	TRBJ2-5	NA	CASSEAGGLLAETQYF	TGTGCCAGCAGTGAAGCGGGGGGGCTCCTAGCTGAGACCCAGTACTTC